The present T cell receptor beta chain was sequenced within a study of identical twins. The study, taken as a whole, reports: Models came in too low on out-of-frame TCR alpha sharing in monozygotic twins.

TCRdb re-called the 5' RACE reads with MiXCR, one entry per CDR3 protein. This repertoire shows some 200,000 distinct CDR3 sequences, 7.5% found once; its top ten account for approximately 2%. As regards this clonotype: Its antigen remains unidentified.

Trimming took 3 bases from V and 7 from J, leaving 16 bases between them. Per germline, CDR1 DFQATT and CDR2 SNEGSKA (reference sequence). This CDR3 region has 14 residues. These same records also appear under a second study, on yellow fever vaccine responses in identical twins.

V is TRBV20-1 and J is TRBJ2-1, with TRBD2 as a possible D gene (7 bases). This clonotype was sampled from a woman younger than 35 in good health. What was sequenced was memory (CD45RO+) T cells sorted from blood. CDR3 DNA sequence: TGCAGTGCTAGTCGGGGGGCCCTTCGGAATGAGCAGTTCTTC. Translated, it gives CSASRGALRNEQFF.